Below are 8 T cell receptor beta chains sequenced from a single sample in a study of blood T cell repertoires in COVID-19. Produced via immunoSEQ multiplex PCR; TCRdb's table is partial and in-frame only. The sample includes approximately 260,000 clones, around 84% of them seen just once. The sequenced sample consisted of PBMCs or T cells enriched from blood (not recorded which). These receptors originate from a man aged 30 to 45 with acute COVID-19.

To note about this clone: Other nucleotide sequences from this sample produce the same CDR3. This chain links TRBV28 with TRBJ1-5; D not resolved. Trimming cost V 5 bases and J 3 bases, with 2 bases left between them. Germline loops: CDR1 MDHEN, CDR2 SYDVKM. The CDR3 is 11 amino acids. The chain's CDR3 is CASSLNQPQHF. As DNA, the CDR3 is TGTGCCAGCAGTCTCAATCAGCCCCAGCATTTT.

The V gene is TRBV5-4, the J gene TRBJ2-7; 9 bases align to TRBD1. CDR1 and CDR2 (germline): SGHNT, YYREEE (reference sequence). After removal of 4 bases from V and 7 bases from J, the junction contained 12 bases not matched to a gene. The CDR3 is made up of 15 amino acids. The chain's CDR3 is CASSALPGQGFEQYV. In DNA form, the CDR3 reads TGTGCCAGCAGCGCGCTACCGGGACAGGGCTTTGAGCAGTACGTC.

The J gene is TRBJ2-2, the V gene TRBV9, with 11 bases lining up with TRBD2. Losses at the gene ends were 3 bases for V and 2 bases for J; bases not matched to a gene: 12. Germline V lookup: CDR1 SGDLS, CDR2 YYNGEE. The CDR3 totals 19 residues. This chain's CDR3 is CASSAHFLLAGDNTGELFF. The CDR3 DNA sequence: TGTGCCAGCAGCGCCCATTTCTTACTAGCGGGAGATAACACCGGGGAGCTGTTTTTT.

The rearrangement links TRBV3-1 (or the pseudogene TRBV3-2) to TRBJ1-4; a weak D match, TRBD1 (5 bases). This CDR3 spans 15 amino acids. The V end was cut by 5 bases, the J end by 0 bases, with 10 bases between. CDR1 is LGHDT, CDR2 YNNKEL, per germline (reference sequence). The CDR3 loop reads CASSFRQTTNEKLFF. The CDR3 nucleotides read TGTGCCAGCAGCTTCCGACAGACAACTAATGAAAAACTGTTTTTT.

There are a few counts of this clone. The chain uses TRBV18 and TRBJ2-3, with D hard to call. CDR1 and CDR2 (germline): KGHSH, LQKENI. V dropped 0 bases and J dropped 10 bases, with 11 bases sitting between them. The CDR3 is made up of 13 amino acids. The CDR3 protein is CASSPPPPGPQYF. CDR3 DNA: TGTGCCAGCTCACCACCCCCCCCTGGGCCGCAGTATTTT. The whole variable domain, filled in from reference TRBV18 and TRBJ2-3, reads NAGVMQNPRHLVRRRGQEARLRCSPMKGHSHVYWYRQLPEEGLKFMVYLQKENIIDESGMPKERFSAEFPKEGPSILRIQQVVRGDSAAYFCASSPPPPGPQYFGPGTRLTVL.

Here the CDR3 DNA reads TGTGCCAGCAGTAGGGGGCTGAGTGGCTACACCTTC. The encoded protein is CASSRGLSGYTF. The chain couples TRBV11-3 to TRBJ1-2; 7 nucleotides match TRBD1. Germline CDR1 is SGHNT and CDR2 is YENEEA. V dropped 6 bases and J dropped 7; count of bases not matched to a gene: 5. The CDR3 is 12 amino acids. The full variable domain, its missing parts supplied by reference TRBV11-3 and TRBJ1-2, is EAGVVQSPRYKIIEKKQPVAFWCNPISGHNTLYWYLQNLGQGPELLIRYENEEAVDDSQLPKDRFSAERLKGVDSTLKIQPAELGDSAVYLCASSRGLSGYTFGSGTRLTVV.

This chain links TRBV28 with TRBJ1-2; a possible D gene is TRBD1 (6 bases). The CDR3 is 17 residues long. In germline, CDR1 is MDHEN, CDR2 SYDVKM. V lost 4 bases, J lost 8 bases, and 26 bases lay in between. The CDR3 sequence is CASSSISSGTPKQGYTF. CDR3 nucleotide sequence: TGTGCCAGCAGTTCAATATCCTCCGGGACACCCAAACAGGGCTACACCTTC.

The chain recombines TRBV11-3 with TRBJ2-1; 12 bases align to TRBD2. With 1 base clipped from V and 5 bases from J, the junction kept 6 bases outside the gene matches. The CDR3 totals 17 residues. The germline V gene encodes CDR1 SGHNT and CDR2 YENEEA. The CDR3 DNA is TGTGCCAGCAGCTTAGGGAGACTAGCGGGGGTTGACAATGAGCAGTTCTTC. It encodes CASSLGRLAGVDNEQFF.